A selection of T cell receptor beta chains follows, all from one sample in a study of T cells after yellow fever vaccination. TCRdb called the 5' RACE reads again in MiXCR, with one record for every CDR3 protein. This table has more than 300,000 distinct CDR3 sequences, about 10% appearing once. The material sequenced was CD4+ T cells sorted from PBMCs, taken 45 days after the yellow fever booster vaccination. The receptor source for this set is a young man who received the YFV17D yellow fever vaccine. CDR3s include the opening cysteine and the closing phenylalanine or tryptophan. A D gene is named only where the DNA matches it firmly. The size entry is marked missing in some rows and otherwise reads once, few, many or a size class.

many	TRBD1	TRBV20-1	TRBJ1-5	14	TGCAGTGCAGGGGACAGGGGATTCAATCAGCCCCAGCATTTT	CSAGDRGFNQPQHF
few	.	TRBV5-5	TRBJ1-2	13	TGTGCCAGCAGATCGGACCGAAACTATGGCTACACCTTC	CASRSDRNYGYTF
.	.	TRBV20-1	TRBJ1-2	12	TGCAGTCCTTTCGGGGGCATCTATGGCTACACCTTC	CSPFGGIYGYTF
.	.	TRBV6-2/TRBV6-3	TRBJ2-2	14	TGTGCCAGCACCATGGGGCAGAGGACCGGGGAGCTGTTTTTT	CASTMGQRTGELFF
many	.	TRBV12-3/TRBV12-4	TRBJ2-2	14	TGTGCCAGCGCATCGGGACAAAGCACCGGGGAGCTGTTTTTT	CASASGQSTGELFF
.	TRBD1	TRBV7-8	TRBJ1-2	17	TGTGCCAGCAGCTTCATAACCGGGACAGGGAAGCTAGGGGGCTACACCTTC	CASSFITGTGKLGGYTF
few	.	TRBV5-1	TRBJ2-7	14	TGCGCCAGCAGCAAGGGCAGTGGGGCTTACGAGCAGTACTTC	CASSKGSGAYEQYF
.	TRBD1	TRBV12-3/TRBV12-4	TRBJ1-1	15	TGTGCCAGCAGACCAACAGGGGGCGCGATCACTGAAGCTTTCTTT	CASRPTGGAITEAFF
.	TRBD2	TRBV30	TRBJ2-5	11	TGTGCGCGGGGGGGCCCGGGGACCCAGTACTTC	CARGGPGTQYF
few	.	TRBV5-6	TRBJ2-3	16	TGTGCCAGCAGCTTGTTAGGGGGACGAGAGGGAGATACGCAGTATTTT	CASSLLGGREGDTQYF
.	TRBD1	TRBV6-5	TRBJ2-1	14	TGTGCCAGCAGTTTTGGGGACAGGGCTATGGAGCAGTTCTTC	CASSFGDRAMEQFF
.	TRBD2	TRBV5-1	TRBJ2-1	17	TGCGCCAGCGGAACACCGGGACTAGCGACCTCCTACAATGAGCAGTTCTTC	CASGTPGLATSYNEQFF
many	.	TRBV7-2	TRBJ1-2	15	TGTGCCAGCAGCTTAGCCCGGACAGAAAACTATGGCTACACCTTC	CASSLARTENYGYTF
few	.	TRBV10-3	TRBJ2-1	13	TGTGCCATCAGCCCGACAGGAAACAATGAGCAGTTCTTC	CAISPTGNNEQFF
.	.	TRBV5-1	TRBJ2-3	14	TGCGCCAGCAGCTTGGTGTCTACTCAAGATACGCAGTATTTT	CASSLVSTQDTQYF
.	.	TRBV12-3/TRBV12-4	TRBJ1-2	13	TGTGCCAGCGGATTCTCCCTTAACTATGGCTACACCTTC	CASGFSLNYGYTF
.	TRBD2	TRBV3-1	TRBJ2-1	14	TGTGCCAGCAGCCAACAGCGGGGGGGCATTGAGCAGTTCTTC	CASSQQRGGIEQFF
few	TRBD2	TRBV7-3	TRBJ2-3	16	TGTGCCAGCAGCTCTGGACTAGCGGGGGCAGGGGATACGCAGTATTTT	CASSSGLAGAGDTQYF
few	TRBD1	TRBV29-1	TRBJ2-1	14	TGCAGCCCGACACTCTGGGGGACAGACAATGAGCAGTTCTTC	CSPTLWGTDNEQFF
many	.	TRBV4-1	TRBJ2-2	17	TGCGCCAGCAGCCTTAGATACGGAGGACAGAACACCGGGGAGCTGTTTTTT	CASSLRYGGQNTGELFF
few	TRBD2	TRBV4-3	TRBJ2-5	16	TGCGCCAGCAGCCAAACCCCTCGGGGGGGCCGAGAGACCCAGTACTTC	CASSQTPRGGRETQYF
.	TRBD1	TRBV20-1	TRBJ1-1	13	TGCAGTGCTAGGACGACAGGGGACACTGAAGCTTTCTTT	CSARTTGDTEAFF
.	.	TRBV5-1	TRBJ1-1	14	TGCGCCAGCAGCCCCGGCCCCCTGGGCACTGAAGCTTTCTTT	CASSPGPLGTEAFF
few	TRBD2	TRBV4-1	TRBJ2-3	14	TGCGCCAGCACCACGGGGGGTCGGACAGATACGCAGTATTTT	CASTTGGRTDTQYF
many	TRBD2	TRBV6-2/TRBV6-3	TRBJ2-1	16	TGTGCCAGCAGACGGGCGGGGGGTACCTACTACAATGAGCAGTTCTTC	CASRRAGGTYYNEQFF
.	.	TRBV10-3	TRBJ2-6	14	TGTGCCATCAGTGGAGCACCCGGGGCCAACGTCCTGACTTTC	CAISGAPGANVLTF
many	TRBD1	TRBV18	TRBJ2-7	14	TGTGCCAGCTCACCAAGGGACAGCTCTTACGAGCAGTACTTC	CASSPRDSSYEQYF
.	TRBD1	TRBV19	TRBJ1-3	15	TGTGCCAGTAGTATGACAGGGGCCCGAGGAAGCACCATATATTTT	CASSMTGARGSTIYF
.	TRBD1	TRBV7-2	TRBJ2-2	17	TGTGCCAGCAGCTTAGGGAGTGGACAGGGGGTATCCGGGGAGCTGTTTTTT	CASSLGSGQGVSGELFF
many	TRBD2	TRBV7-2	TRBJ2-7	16	TGTGCCAGCAGCTCGCCGACTAGCGGGGGATCCTACGAGCAGTACTTC	CASSSPTSGGSYEQYF
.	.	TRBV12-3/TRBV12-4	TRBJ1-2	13	TGTGCCAGCAGACGAGGGGAGGACTATGGCTACACCTTC	CASRRGEDYGYTF
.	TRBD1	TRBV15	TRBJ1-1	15	TGTGCCACCAGCAGAGGGACAGGGGGAAACACTGAAGCTTTCTTT	CATSRGTGGNTEAFF
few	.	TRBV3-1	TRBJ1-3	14	TGTGCCAGCAGCCAGAGTAACTCTGGAAACACCATATATTTT	CASSQSNSGNTIYF
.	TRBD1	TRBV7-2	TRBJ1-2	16	TGTGCCAGCAGCTATTGGACAGGGTCCCCGTCTAGTGGCTACACCTTC	CASSYWTGSPSSGYTF
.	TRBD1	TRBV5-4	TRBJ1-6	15	TGTGCCAGCAGCTACGACAGGGGGCAGGGTTCACCCCTCCACTTT	CASSYDRGQGSPLHF
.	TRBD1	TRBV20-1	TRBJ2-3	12	TGCAGTGCTATAACAGGGGAAGATACGCAGTATTTT	CSAITGEDTQYF
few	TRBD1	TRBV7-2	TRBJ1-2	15	TGTGCCAGCAGCTCGGGACAGGGTGCGGGCTATGGCTACACCTTC	CASSSGQGAGYGYTF
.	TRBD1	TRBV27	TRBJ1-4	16	TGTGCCAGCAGTTTATCGGTAGGGGGCCAGAGTGAAAAACTGTTTTTT	CASSLSVGGQSEKLFF
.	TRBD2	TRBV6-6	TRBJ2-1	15	TGTGCCAGCAGCGCCGGGGGGGCCTCCTACAATGAGCAGTTCTTC	CASSAGGASYNEQFF
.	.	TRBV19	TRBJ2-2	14	TGTGCCAGTAGTAAGGACGCCACGGACGGGGAGCTGTTTTTT	CASSKDATDGELFF
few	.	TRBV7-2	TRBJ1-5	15	TGTGCCAGCAGCTTAGTGGTGGACAGAGATCAGCCCCAGCATTTT	CASSLVVDRDQPQHF
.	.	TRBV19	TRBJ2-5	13	TGTGCCAGTAGTTTACCTAGCGCGGAGACCCAGTACTTC	CASSLPSAETQYF
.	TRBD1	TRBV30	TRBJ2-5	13	TGTGCCTGGAACCGGGACAGCCCAGAGACCCAGTACTTC	CAWNRDSPETQYF
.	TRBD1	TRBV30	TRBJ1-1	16	TGTGCCTGGAGTGTTTTCATAGGGACAGTGAACACTGAAGCTTTCTTT	CAWSVFIGTVNTEAFF
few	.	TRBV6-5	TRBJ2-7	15	TGTGCCAGCAGTTACTCGGGTATAGCCGTCTACGAGCAGTACTTC	CASSYSGIAVYEQYF
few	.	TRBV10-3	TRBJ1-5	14	TGTGCCATCAGTGAGTCTACGGCGACCAAGGCCCAGCATTTT	CAISESTATKAQHF
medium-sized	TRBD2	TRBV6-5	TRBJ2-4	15	TGTGCTACGGCGGGGGGGCCGGAGTCCAAAAACATTCAGTACTTC	CATAGGPESKNIQYF
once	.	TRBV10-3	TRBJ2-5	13	TGTGCCATTCAGCGGGATAGGGGGGAGACCCAGTACTTC	CAIQRDRGETQYF
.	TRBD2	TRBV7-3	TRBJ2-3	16	TGTGCCAGCAGCCCCATGGGCGGGAGGGGCGCAGATACGCAGTATTTT	CASSPMGGRGADTQYF
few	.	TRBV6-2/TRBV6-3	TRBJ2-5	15	TGTGCCAGCAGTTACTGGCCCCCTGGGAGGGAGACCCAGTACTTC	CASSYWPPGRETQYF
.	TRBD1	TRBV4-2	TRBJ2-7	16	TGTGCCAGCAGCCCAGGGGGGGGGGACAGGGACTACGAGCAGTACTTC	CASSPGGGDRDYEQYF
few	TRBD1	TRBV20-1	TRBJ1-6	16	TGCAGTGCTCCTCCGGGACAGTCGAACTATAATTCACCCCTCCACTTT	CSAPPGQSNYNSPLHF
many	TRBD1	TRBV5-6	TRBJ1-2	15	TGTGCCAGCAGGACCGGGACAGGGGGTTCGTATGGCTACACCTTC	CASRTGTGGSYGYTF